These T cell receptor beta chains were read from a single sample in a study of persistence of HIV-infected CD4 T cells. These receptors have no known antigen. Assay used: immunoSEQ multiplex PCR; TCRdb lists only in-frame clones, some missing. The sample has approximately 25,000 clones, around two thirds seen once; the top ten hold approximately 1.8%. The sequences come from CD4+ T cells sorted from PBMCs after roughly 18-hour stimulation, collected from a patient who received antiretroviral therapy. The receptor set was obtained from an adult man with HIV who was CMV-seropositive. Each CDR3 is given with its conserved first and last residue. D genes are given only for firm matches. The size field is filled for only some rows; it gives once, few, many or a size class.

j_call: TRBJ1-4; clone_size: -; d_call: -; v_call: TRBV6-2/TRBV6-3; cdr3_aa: CASSYGMSATNEKLFF; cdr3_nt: TGTGCCAGCAGTTACGGGATGAGTGCAACTAATGAAAAACTGTTTTTT
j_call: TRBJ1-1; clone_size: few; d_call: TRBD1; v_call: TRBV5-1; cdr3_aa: CASSLPDRDTEAFF; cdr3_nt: TGCGCCAGCAGCTTACCGGACAGGGACACTGAAGCTTTCTTT
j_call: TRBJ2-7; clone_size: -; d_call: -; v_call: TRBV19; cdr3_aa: CASSPQTGRSDEQYF; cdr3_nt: TGTGCCAGTAGTCCCCAGACAGGGAGGTCCGACGAGCAGTACTTC
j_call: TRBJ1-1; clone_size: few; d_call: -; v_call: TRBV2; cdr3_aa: CASSEGNTEAFF; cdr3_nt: TGTGCCAGCAGCGAAGGCAACACTGAAGCTTTCTTT
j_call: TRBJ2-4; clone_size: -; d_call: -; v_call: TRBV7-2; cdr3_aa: CASSLALQGRDDIQYF; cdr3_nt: TGTGCCAGCAGCTTAGCCCTGCAGGGGAGGGATGACATTCAGTACTTC
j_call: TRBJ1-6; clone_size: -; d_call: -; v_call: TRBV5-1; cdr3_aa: CASSQQVGDSPLHF; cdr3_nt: TGCGCCAGCAGCCAGCAGGTTGGTGATTCACCCCTCCACTTT
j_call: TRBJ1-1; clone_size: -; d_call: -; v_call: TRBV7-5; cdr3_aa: CARSPPGPPGTEAFF; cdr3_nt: TGTGCCAGAAGTCCACCCGGCCCCCCGGGGACTGAAGCTTTCTTT
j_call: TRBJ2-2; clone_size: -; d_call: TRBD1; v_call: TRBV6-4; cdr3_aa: CASRKEGQDNTGELFF; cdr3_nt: TGTGCCAGCAGAAAAGAGGGACAGGACAACACCGGGGAGCTGTTTTTT
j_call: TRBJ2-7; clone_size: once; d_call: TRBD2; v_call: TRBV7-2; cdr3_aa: CASSPSGGAFLYEQYF; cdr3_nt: TGTGCCAGCAGCCCTAGCGGGGGGGCCTTTCTCTACGAGCAGTACTTC
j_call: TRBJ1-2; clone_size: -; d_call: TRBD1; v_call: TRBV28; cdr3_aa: CASSTDRVGRGYGYTF; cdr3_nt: TGTGCCAGCAGTACCGACAGGGTCGGACGGGGCTATGGCTACACCTTC
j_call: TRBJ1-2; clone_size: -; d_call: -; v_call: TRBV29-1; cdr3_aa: CSVRVGTEGYTF; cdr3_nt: TGCAGCGTTCGAGTCGGGACGGAGGGCTACACCTTC
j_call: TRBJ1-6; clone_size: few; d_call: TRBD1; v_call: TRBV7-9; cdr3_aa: CASSSGQGGHNSPLHF; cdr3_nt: TGTGCCAGCAGCTCGGGACAGGGGGGTCATAATTCACCCCTCCACTTT
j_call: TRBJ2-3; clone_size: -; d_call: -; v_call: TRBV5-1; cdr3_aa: CASSFSRGAPDTQYF; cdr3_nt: TGCGCCAGCAGCTTTTCCCGGGGGGCCCCAGATACGCAGTATTTT
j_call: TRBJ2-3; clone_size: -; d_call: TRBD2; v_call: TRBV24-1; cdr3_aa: CATSGPPKTSGGLSDTQYF; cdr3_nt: TGTGCCACCAGTGGGCCCCCCAAGACTAGCGGGGGTTTATCAGATACGCAGTATTTT
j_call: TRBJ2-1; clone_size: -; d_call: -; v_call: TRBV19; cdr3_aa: CASSTPPGYNEQFF; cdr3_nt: TGTGCCAGTAGTACCCCACCTGGTTACAATGAGCAGTTCTTC
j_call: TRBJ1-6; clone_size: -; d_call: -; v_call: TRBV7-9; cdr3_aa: CASSLDSATRTPLHF; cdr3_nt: TGTGCCAGCAGCTTAGATTCGGCCACACGGACACCCCTCCACTTT
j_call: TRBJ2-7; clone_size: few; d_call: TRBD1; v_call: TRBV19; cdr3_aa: CASSLQGSSSYEQYF; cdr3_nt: TGTGCCAGTAGTTTACAGGGGTCCAGCTCCTACGAGCAGTACTTC
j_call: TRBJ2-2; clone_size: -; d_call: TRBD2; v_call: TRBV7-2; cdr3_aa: CASSLAAWSGGNTGELFF; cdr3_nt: TGTGCCAGCAGCTTAGCGGCATGGAGCGGGGGCAACACCGGGGAGCTGTTTTTT
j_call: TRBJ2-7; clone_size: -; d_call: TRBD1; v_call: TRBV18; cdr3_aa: CASSPEKGQYEQYF; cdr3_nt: TGTGCCAGCTCACCAGAGAAGGGACAGTACGAGCAGTACTTC
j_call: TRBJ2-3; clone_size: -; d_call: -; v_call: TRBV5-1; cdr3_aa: CASSLGLLQDTQYF; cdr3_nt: TGCGCCAGCAGCTTGGGGCTACTACAAGATACGCAGTATTTT
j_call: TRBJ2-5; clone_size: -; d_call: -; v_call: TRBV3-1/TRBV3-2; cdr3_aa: CASSQNPGNMGETQYF; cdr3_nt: TGTGCCAGCAGCCAAAATCCGGGGAATATGGGGGAGACCCAGTACTTC
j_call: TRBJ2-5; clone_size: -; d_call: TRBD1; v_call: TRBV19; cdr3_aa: CASSSRGQGGSRETQYF; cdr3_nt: TGTGCCAGTAGTTCCCGGGGACAGGGGGGTTCTCGGGAGACCCAGTACTTC
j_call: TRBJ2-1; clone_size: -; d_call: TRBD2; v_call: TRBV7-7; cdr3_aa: CASSPARLAGGTYNEQFF; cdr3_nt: TGTGCCAGCAGCCCTGCGCGACTAGCGGGGGGAACCTACAATGAGCAGTTCTTC
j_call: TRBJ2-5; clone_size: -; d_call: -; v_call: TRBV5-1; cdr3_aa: CASAIFLDQETQYF; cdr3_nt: TGCGCCAGCGCCATCTTCTTGGACCAAGAGACCCAGTACTTC
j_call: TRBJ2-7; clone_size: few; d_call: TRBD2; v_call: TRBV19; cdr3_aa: CASSIATSGTYEQYF; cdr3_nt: TGTGCCAGTAGTATCGCGACTAGCGGAACCTACGAGCAGTACTTC
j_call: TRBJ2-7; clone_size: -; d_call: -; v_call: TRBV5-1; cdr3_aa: CASSSLPEGAGTEQYF; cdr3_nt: TGCGCCAGCAGCTCGCTGCCGGAGGGGGCCGGGACCGAGCAGTACTTC
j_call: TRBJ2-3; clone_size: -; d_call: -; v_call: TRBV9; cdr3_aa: CASRRNADTQYF; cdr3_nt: TGTGCCAGCCGACGGAACGCAGATACGCAGTATTTT
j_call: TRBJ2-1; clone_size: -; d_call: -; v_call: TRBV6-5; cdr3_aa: CASRRGPTNNEQFF; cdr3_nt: TGTGCCAGCAGGCGGGGACCAACCAACAATGAGCAGTTCTTC